Listed below are T cell receptor beta chains from one sample, sequenced in a study of T-cell reconstitution after alpha-beta-depleted transplantation in children. MiXCR, run by TCRdb on the PCR reads, gives a single entry per CDR3 protein. Of around 700,000 distinct CDR3 sequences listed, about 12% are singletons. Material: PBMCs, obtained before TCRalphabeta/CD19-depleted stem cell transplant. The receptors come from a girl under 10 years old with congenital amegakaryocytic thrombocytopenia, due to receive a stem cell transplant. CDR3s include the opening cysteine and the closing phenylalanine or tryptophan. Each record gives: CDR3 DNA, CDR3 protein, clone size, D gene, J gene, V gene. A D gene is named only where the DNA matches it firmly. Rows may omit the clone size; those that give it use once, few, many or a size class.

cdr3_nt: TGTGCCAGCAGCTTACCAAGCGGGAGTATTTACGAGCAGTACTTC
cdr3_aa: CASSLPSGSIYEQYF
clone_size: .
d_call: TRBD2
j_call: TRBJ2-7
v_call: TRBV5-5

cdr3_nt: TGCAGCGTTGAAGAGAGCCCGGGAAACACCGGGGAGCTGTTTTTT
cdr3_aa: CSVEESPGNTGELFF
clone_size: few
d_call: .
j_call: TRBJ2-2
v_call: TRBV29-1

cdr3_nt: TGCAGTGCTGCCCCATGGCGGAGCGCGAACACCGGGGAGCTGTTTTTT
cdr3_aa: CSAAPWRSANTGELFF
clone_size: .
d_call: .
j_call: TRBJ2-2
v_call: TRBV20-1

cdr3_nt: TGTGCCATCCAGTTTCGGGGCTATAGCAATCAGCCCCAGCATTTT
cdr3_aa: CAIQFRGYSNQPQHF
clone_size: many
d_call: .
j_call: TRBJ1-5
v_call: TRBV28

cdr3_nt: TGTGCCAGCAGCTCCGACGGGAGTGAGACCCAGTACTTC
cdr3_aa: CASSSDGSETQYF
clone_size: few
d_call: .
j_call: TRBJ2-5
v_call: TRBV7-9

cdr3_nt: TGTGCCAGCAGTTACAACGGGGGCCCCAATCAGCCCCAGCATTTT
cdr3_aa: CASSYNGGPNQPQHF
clone_size: few
d_call: .
j_call: TRBJ1-5
v_call: TRBV6-5

cdr3_nt: TGCAGTGCTAGAATAGAAAATCAGCCCCAGCATTTT
cdr3_aa: CSARIENQPQHF
clone_size: few
d_call: .
j_call: TRBJ1-5
v_call: TRBV20-1

cdr3_nt: TGCGCCAGCCAACACTCGGGAACGGCGGCCGATGAGCAGTTCTTC
cdr3_aa: CASQHSGTAADEQFF
clone_size: many
d_call: .
j_call: TRBJ2-1
v_call: TRBV5-1

cdr3_nt: TGCAGCGTTACAGGGGAAGGCCCGTTCGAGCAGTACTTC
cdr3_aa: CSVTGEGPFEQYF
clone_size: .
d_call: TRBD1
j_call: TRBJ2-7
v_call: TRBV29-1

cdr3_nt: TGTGCCAGCAGCTTATCAACTAGCGGGAGATACAATGAGCAGTTCTTC
cdr3_aa: CASSLSTSGRYNEQFF
clone_size: few
d_call: TRBD2
j_call: TRBJ2-1
v_call: TRBV7-3

cdr3_nt: TGCGCCAGCAGCTTAGCCCTAGGAGGCTCGGTTTATGGCTACACCTTC
cdr3_aa: CASSLALGGSVYGYTF
clone_size: many
d_call: .
j_call: TRBJ1-2
v_call: TRBV5-1

cdr3_nt: TGTGCCAGTAATAGGAGGAACACTGAAGCTTTCTTT
cdr3_aa: CASNRRNTEAFF
clone_size: .
d_call: .
j_call: TRBJ1-1
v_call: TRBV19

cdr3_nt: TGCAGTGCTAGAAGGACTCCAACCTACGAGCAGTACTTC
cdr3_aa: CSARRTPTYEQYF
clone_size: many
d_call: .
j_call: TRBJ2-7
v_call: TRBV20-1

cdr3_nt: TGCGCCAGCAGCTTCGGTGGGCCAGATACGCAGTATTTT
cdr3_aa: CASSFGGPDTQYF
clone_size: many
d_call: .
j_call: TRBJ2-3
v_call: TRBV5-1

cdr3_nt: TGTGCCAGCAGCTTAGTTGCTGGGTTGGCTAATGAAAAACTGTTTTTT
cdr3_aa: CASSLVAGLANEKLFF
clone_size: many
d_call: .
j_call: TRBJ1-4
v_call: TRBV7-2

cdr3_nt: TGCGCCAGCACCTCCGAACAGAGCTCCTACGAGCAGTACTTC
cdr3_aa: CASTSEQSSYEQYF
clone_size: few
d_call: .
j_call: TRBJ2-7
v_call: TRBV5-1

cdr3_nt: TGCGCCAGCAGCTCGGTTGGGGGGAACACTGAAGCTTTCTTT
cdr3_aa: CASSSVGGNTEAFF
clone_size: many
d_call: .
j_call: TRBJ1-1
v_call: TRBV5-1

cdr3_nt: TGCGCCAGCAGCCAAGAAGGGCTAGCGGGAGTTTGGACCGGGGAGCTGTTTTTT
cdr3_aa: CASSQEGLAGVWTGELFF
clone_size: many
d_call: TRBD2
j_call: TRBJ2-2
v_call: TRBV4-1

cdr3_nt: TGTGCCAGCAGTTCGCCGGGCAGTCGAGGTTCCTACGAGCAGTACTTC
cdr3_aa: CASSSPGSRGSYEQYF
clone_size: many
d_call: .
j_call: TRBJ2-7
v_call: TRBV28

cdr3_nt: TGTGCCAGCAGCGTCGGGATTTTCTATGGCTACACCTTC
cdr3_aa: CASSVGIFYGYTF
clone_size: many
d_call: .
j_call: TRBJ1-2
v_call: TRBV9

cdr3_nt: TGTGCCAGCAGTGGGACAGGGTTGGTCACTGAAGCTTTCTTT
cdr3_aa: CASSGTGLVTEAFF
clone_size: many
d_call: TRBD1
j_call: TRBJ1-1
v_call: TRBV27

cdr3_nt: TGCAGTGCTAGAGATAAAAAACTAGCGGTCACCTACAATGAGCAGTTCTTC
cdr3_aa: CSARDKKLAVTYNEQFF
clone_size: many
d_call: TRBD2
j_call: TRBJ2-1
v_call: TRBV20-1

cdr3_nt: TGTGCCAGCAGCCCTAAGGGGAGGGTGATTTCTGGGGCCAACGTCCTGACTTTC
cdr3_aa: CASSPKGRVISGANVLTF
clone_size: many
d_call: .
j_call: TRBJ2-6
v_call: TRBV21-1

cdr3_nt: TGTGCCAGCAGCCGGTACCGTGTAGGACTGGCGAACACCGGGGAGCTGTTTTTT
cdr3_aa: CASSRYRVGLANTGELFF
clone_size: .
d_call: .
j_call: TRBJ2-2
v_call: TRBV3-1

cdr3_nt: TGTGCCAGCAGTTCCTCAACTGATTTGATCCCGAGGGAGACCCAGTACTTC
cdr3_aa: CASSSSTDLIPRETQYF
clone_size: .
d_call: .
j_call: TRBJ2-5
v_call: TRBV12-3/TRBV12-4

cdr3_nt: TGTGCCACCAGCCGGGCCAAGAGCTCCTACAATGAGCAGTTCTTC
cdr3_aa: CATSRAKSSYNEQFF
clone_size: .
d_call: .
j_call: TRBJ2-1
v_call: TRBV15

cdr3_nt: TGTGCCAGTAGTAATCGGATTAGCAATCAGCCCCAGCATTTT
cdr3_aa: CASSNRISNQPQHF
clone_size: few
d_call: .
j_call: TRBJ1-5
v_call: TRBV19

cdr3_nt: TGTGCCAGCAGCCCTGAGCGGGAGAGGAGCTACGAGCAGTACTTC
cdr3_aa: CASSPERERSYEQYF
clone_size: few
d_call: TRBD2
j_call: TRBJ2-7
v_call: TRBV11-1

cdr3_nt: TGCGCCAGCAGCTTGGCCTCGGGAGGCTCTGGAAACACCATATATTTT
cdr3_aa: CASSLASGGSGNTIYF
clone_size: .
d_call: .
j_call: TRBJ1-3
v_call: TRBV5-1

cdr3_nt: TGCAGTGCTACCAGTCCGGGACTAGGGGCCTACGAGCAGTACTTC
cdr3_aa: CSATSPGLGAYEQYF
clone_size: .
d_call: TRBD2
j_call: TRBJ2-7
v_call: TRBV20-1

cdr3_nt: TGTGCCAGCAGCTTGGCTAGAAAAACTGAAGCTTTCTTT
cdr3_aa: CASSLARKTEAFF
clone_size: .
d_call: .
j_call: TRBJ1-1
v_call: TRBV5-5

cdr3_nt: TGTGCCGGGGGAGGCCGTTTCGGCGAGCAGTACTTC
cdr3_aa: CAGGGRFGEQYF
clone_size: few
d_call: .
j_call: TRBJ2-7
v_call: TRBV7-2

cdr3_nt: TGTGCCACATCGAAGACTAGCGGCTTTTATTCCTACGAGCAGTACTTC
cdr3_aa: CATSKTSGFYSYEQYF
clone_size: .
d_call: TRBD2
j_call: TRBJ2-7
v_call: TRBV15

cdr3_nt: TGCGCCAGCAGCTTGACTTTCGTTTCCCCCTACGAGCAGTACTTC
cdr3_aa: CASSLTFVSPYEQYF
clone_size: .
d_call: .
j_call: TRBJ2-7
v_call: TRBV5-1